These 26 T cell receptor beta chains originate from one sample sequenced in a study of T cells after yellow fever vaccination. TCRdb reprocessed the 5' RACE reads with MiXCR, giving one entry per CDR3 protein. The data hold hundreds of thousands of distinct CDR3 sequences, with about 17% observed a single time. The sequences come from PBMCs, collected before the yellow fever booster vaccination. Receptors were obtained from a man between 18 and 35 years old who received the YFV17D yellow fever vaccine.

The chain couples TRBV25-1 to TRBJ2-5, with D possibly TRBD1 on 6 matching bases. CDR1 and CDR2 from the germline V gene are MGHDK and SYGVNS. This CDR3 contains 15 residues. V was cut by 4 bases and J by 5 bases, with 17 bases left in between. Here the CDR3 reads CASSGYTGRWETQYF. CDR3 DNA sequence: TGTGCCAGCAGTGGGTATACAGGGAGATGGGAGACCCAGTACTTC. The whole variable domain, filled in from reference TRBV25-1 and TRBJ2-5, reads EADIYQTPRYLVIGTGKKITLECSQTMGHDKMYWYQQDPGMELHLIHYSYGVNSTEKGDLSSESTVSRIRTEHFPLTLESARPSHTSQYLCASSGYTGRWETQYFGPGTRLLVL.

V usage is TRBV20-1 and J usage is TRBJ2-7, with TRBD2 identical over 13 bases. The CDR3 runs 14 residues. CDR1 is DFQATT and CDR2 is SNEGSKA in the germline V gene (reference sequence). Trimming at V came to 3 bases and at J to 6 bases, leaving 5 bases not matched to a gene. The CDR3 nucleotides are TGCAGTGCTAGCCGGACTAGCGGGGGAACCGAGCAGTACTTC. The encoded protein is CSASRTSGGTEQYF.

A few counts support this clonotype. The chain couples TRBV12-3 or TRBV12-4 to TRBJ2-7; 8 positions agree with TRBD1. J gave up 3 bases and V 5 bases, and 6 bases lay outside the gene matches. This CDR3 contains 14 residues. Here the CDR3 DNA reads TGTGCCAGCAGTCCACGGGACAGGCGCTACGAGCAGTACTTC. This codes for CASSPRDRRYEQYF.

This clonotype occurred many times. This chain joins TRBV6-2 or TRBV6-3 and TRBJ2-2, with D uncertain. Germline lookup yields CDR1 MNHEY and CDR2 SVGEGT. The V gene lost 0 bases and the J gene lost 11 bases, with 10 bases spanning the gap. This CDR3 is built from 13 residues. Written as DNA, the CDR3 is TGTGCCAGCAGTTACTCGATCTTCTTTGAGCTGTTTTTT. It encodes CASSYSIFFELFF.

There are many counts of this clonotype. The junction differs from germline at one of its ends, possibly a read error. The rearrangement joins TRBV7-2 to TRBJ2-7; 7 bases agree with TRBD2. Germline V CDR1 and CDR2: SGHTA, FQGNSA. The CDR3 runs 14 residues. The CDR3 spells CASSLSGGTYEQYF. CDR3 nucleotide sequence: TGCGCCAGCAGCTTGTCGGGGGGTACCTACGAGCAGTACTTC.

This clonotype was counted only a few times. The V gene is TRBV29-1, the J gene TRBJ2-1, with 11 bases identical to TRBD1. CDR3 length: 14 residues. After removal of 7 bases from V and 9 bases from J, the junction contained 11 bases not matched to a gene. Germline V gene data show CDR1 as SQVTM and CDR2 as ANQGSEA. CDR3 nucleotides: TGCAGCGCTGACCCGGACAGGGGGCGCGGTGAGCAGTTCTTC. Protein: CSADPDRGRGEQFF.

A few counts support this clonotype. The V and J genes are TRBV28 and TRBJ1-2; D might be TRBD1 (5 bases). The CDR3 has 12 residues. The ends were cut back, 7 bases at V and 4 bases at J, with 10 bases in the middle. CDR1 and CDR2 from the germline V gene are MDHEN and SYDVKM. The CDR3 bases are TGTGCCAGCACCCCCGACAGCTATGGCTACACCTTC. Protein sequence: CASTPDSYGYTF.

Written as DNA, the CDR3 is TGCAGCGTTGTGACAGCTAACTATGGCTACACCTTC. This translates into CSVVTANYGYTF. The V gene is TRBV29-1, the J gene TRBJ1-2, with D perhaps matching TRBD1 (5 bases). CDR3 length: 12 residues. V lost 4 bases and J 0 bases, leaving 6 bases between the germline ends. CDR1 and CDR2 from the germline V gene are SQVTM and ANQGSEA.

This clonotype was seen only a few times. The chain joins TRBV6-5 to TRBJ2-3; D remains ambiguous. In germline, CDR1 is MNHEY, CDR2 SVGAGI. V shed 5 bases and J shed 1 base, with 13 bases lying between them. The CDR3 length is 15 residues. CDR3: CASSRQKAGTDTQYF. The CDR3, as DNA: TGTGCCAGCAGTCGGCAGAAGGCAGGCACAGATACGCAGTATTTT.

In this sample, this clonotype turned up a few times. The chain uses TRBV12-5 and TRBJ2-5, with a tentative D call TRBD1 (5 bases). V dropped 7 bases and J dropped 1 base, with 10 bases sitting between them. This CDR3 has 13 residues. Germline V gene data show CDR1 as LGHNT and CDR2 as FRNRAP. CDR3: CASALGPQETQYF. The CDR3 DNA sequence: TGTGCTAGTGCTCTGGGGCCCCAAGAGACCCAGTACTTC.

In its sample, this clonotype was seen a few times. The J gene is TRBJ1-1, the V gene TRBV29-1, with 9 nucleotides matching TRBD1. The CDR3 sequence is 14 residues long. Germline V gene lookup returns CDR1 SQVTM and CDR2 ANQGSEA. V lost 5 bases and J lost 2; bases outside the gene matches: 6. CDR3 sequence (DNA): TGCAGCGTTTTGGGACAGGGTTTAAACACTGAAGCTTTCTTT. Its translation: CSVLGQGLNTEAFF. The variable domain in full, with the rest retrieved from reference TRBV29-1 and TRBJ1-1, is SAVISQKPSRDICQRGTSLTIQCQVDSQVTMMFWYRQQPGQSLTLIATANQGSEATYESGFVIDKFPISRPNLTFSTLTVSNMSPEDSSIYLCSVLGQGLNTEAFFGQGTRLTVV.

This clonotype has a handful of counts. The chain is built from TRBV20-1 and TRBJ1-1; D uncertain. Germline values: CDR1 DFQATT, CDR2 SNEGSKA (reference sequence). The CDR3 has 12 residues. CDR3 in DNA: TGCAGGGGGTTGGGGATGAACACTGAAGCTTTCTTT. Translation: CRGLGMNTEAFF.

This clonotype turned up a few times. This sequence joins TRBV6-5 and TRBJ1-1; D unclear. The CDR3 totals 15 residues. With 2 bases removed from V and 0 bases from J, the gap between germline ends came to 10 bases. The V gene's germline CDR1 is MNHEY and CDR2 SVGAGI. The CDR3 bases are TGTGCCAGCAGTTACAAGTCGGTTATGAACACTGAAGCTTTCTTT. It yields the protein CASSYKSVMNTEAFF.

This clonotype was seen just once. This rearrangement joins TRBV28 to TRBJ2-4; the match to TRBD1 covers 7 bases. After removal of 4 bases from V and 0 bases from J, the junction contained 3 bases not matched to a gene. The CDR3 is 15 amino acids. The germline V gene encodes CDR1 MDHEN and CDR2 SYDVKM. The CDR3 reads CASSSTGLAKNIQYF. The CDR3 DNA follows: TGTGCCAGCAGTTCGACAGGGCTAGCCAAAAACATTCAGTACTTC.

This clonotype was seen a few times. The J gene is TRBJ1-5, the V gene TRBV24-1; tentatively, D is TRBD1 (5 bases). This CDR3 is built from 15 residues. CDR1 and CDR2 (germline): KGHDR, SFDVKD. V gave up 3 bases and J gave up 9 bases, with 17 bases separating them. The CDR3 loop reads CATSDPTVGVGPQHF. The CDR3 DNA is TGTGCCACCAGTGATCCGACAGTGGGGGTAGGGCCCCAGCATTTT.

For the CDR3, the DNA is TGTGCCAGCACCCCCCGCGCGGGGGGGCCGGATACGCAGTATTTT. Its translation: CASTPRAGGPDTQYF. The chain couples TRBV7-2 to TRBJ2-3; TRBD2 matches at 9 bases. The trim removed 7 bases at V and 6 bases at J, leaving 11 bases unmatched. The CDR3 length is 15 residues. Germline V gene data show CDR1 as SGHTA and CDR2 as FQGNSA. Together with reference TRBV7-2 and TRBJ2-3, the CDR3 gives the full variable domain: GAGVSQSPSNKVTEKGKDVELRCDPISGHTALYWYRQSLGQGLEFLIYFQGNSAPDKSGLPSDRFSAERTGGSVSTLTIQRTQQEDSAVYLCASTPRAGGPDTQYFGPGTRLTVL.

This rearrangement joins TRBV7-2 to TRBJ1-2, with 10 bases that match TRBD1. This CDR3 spans 16 amino acids. Germline V gene lookup returns CDR1 SGHTA and CDR2 FQGNSA. Germline trimming cut 3 bases from V and 1 base from J; bases unmatched to any gene: 5. The CDR3 loop is CASSLGQGIFNYGYTF. The CDR3 region has the DNA TGTGCCAGCAGCTTGGGACAGGGGATTTTTAACTATGGCTACACCTTC.

This clonotype was observed a single time. The gene calls are TRBV6-5 and TRBJ2-6, with D possibly being TRBD2 (6 bases). Between the trimmed V and J ends, which lost 1 base and 1 base, there was a span of 8 bases. This CDR3 is built from 16 residues. Germline V gives CDR1 MNHEY, CDR2 SVGAGI. The CDR3 region is CASSYWRGSGANVLTF. The CDR3 DNA reads as TGTGCCAGCAGTTACTGGCGGGGATCTGGGGCCAACGTCCTGACTTTC.

The chain uses TRBV20-1 and TRBJ1-1; maybe TRBD1 (5 bases). The CDR3 is made up of 14 amino acids. From germline, CDR1 is DFQATT and CDR2 SNEGSKA (reference sequence). V was cut by 4 bases and J by 0 bases, with 12 bases left in between. The chain's CDR3 is CSATRQPMNTEAFF. CDR3 nucleotide sequence: TGCAGTGCTACCCGACAGCCGATGAACACTGAAGCTTTCTTT.

This clonotype was observed a handful of times. The chain carries TRBV12-3 or TRBV12-4 and TRBJ2-3; D gene ambiguous. Trimming removed 3 bases at V and 1 base at J, with 14 bases between. This CDR3 is 16 amino acids long. CDR3 DNA: TGTGCCAGCAGTTTCGGGTCGCCAGGAGGCACAGATACGCAGTATTTT. Amino acids: CASSFGSPGGTDTQYF.

This clonotype was seen a few times. The CDR3: CASSFGYAEQGGQPQHF. Here the CDR3 DNA reads TGTGCCAGCAGCTTCGGGTATGCGGAACAGGGCGGTCAGCCCCAGCATTTT. This chain links TRBV5-6 with TRBJ1-5; D may be TRBD1 (6 bases). The CDR3 covers 17 residues. The V gene lost 2 bases and the J gene lost 6 bases, with 21 bases spanning the gap. Germline assignment: CDR1 SGHDT and CDR2 YYEEEE.

As concerns this clonotype: One junction end does not reproduce the germline sequence, and a read error may be involved. This sequence joins TRBV27 and TRBJ1-1, with D possibly being TRBD1 (6 bases). Germline-derived CDR1 and CDR2 are MNHEY and SMNVEV (reference sequence). CDR3 size: 14 residues. CDR3: CASSLSSSGAEAFF. CDR3 DNA sequence: TGTGCCAGCAGTCTATCGTCATCAGGGGCTGAAGCTTTCTTT.

The rearrangement uses TRBV28 and TRBJ2-2, with D unresolved. V lost 6 bases and J lost 4, with 12 bases in between. CDR1 MDHEN and CDR2 SYDVKM come from the germline V gene. CDR3 length: 14 residues. Written as DNA, the CDR3 is TGTGCCAGCAGCCCCTTGATTCCCACCGGGGAGCTGTTTTTT. The encoded protein is CASSPLIPTGELFF.

This clonotype was picked up many times. This chain uses TRBV6-4 with TRBJ2-1, with TRBD1 matching 7 bases. V trimming: 0 bases; J trimming: 7 bases; junction bases outside the gene matches: 0. This CDR3 comprises 13 residues. In germline, CDR1 is MRHNA, CDR2 SNTAGT. CDR3 residues: CASSDSDRNEQFF. CDR3 DNA sequence: TGTGCCAGCAGTGACTCGGACAGGAATGAGCAGTTCTTC.

This clonotype was counted at least ten times. V usage is TRBV7-3 and J usage is TRBJ2-1, with 7 bases lining up with TRBD1. Germline CDR1 reads SGHTA; CDR2 reads FQGTGA. Unmatched junction bases numbered 11, after V lost 5 bases and J lost 7 bases. The CDR3 totals 15 residues. CDR3 residues: CASSPGTAELNEQFF. CDR3 DNA: TGTGCCAGCAGCCCTGGGACAGCTGAGTTGAATGAGCAGTTCTTC.

This chain connects TRBV21-1 to TRBJ2-6. TRBV21-1 is designated a pseudogene. This CDR3 region has 18 residues. The CDR3 region is CASSKAQKLESGANVLTF. CDR3 nucleotide sequence: TGTGCCAGCAGCAAAGCGCAGAAACTAGAGTCTGGGGCCAACGTCCTGACTTTC.